This TCR beta chain was sequenced for a study of blood T cell repertoires in COVID-19. V lost 7 bases and J lost 1, with 8 bases in between. Germline V gene lookup returns CDR1 SGHRS and CDR2 YFSETQ. The CDR3 contains 13 residues. TCRdb keeps only in-frame clones here, not all; method: immunoSEQ multiplex PCR. The sample holds more than 200,000 clones, around 90% seen once. The source of this sequence is a man aged 30-40 years in a cohort exposed to, infected with or recovered from COVID-19 (not recorded which). The genes are TRBV5-1 and TRBJ2-2; D gene ambiguous. Sequenced material: PBMCs or T cells enriched from blood (not recorded which). The CDR3 DNA follows: TGCGCCAGCTGTATCGGGAACACCGGGGAGCTGTTTTTT. Translated, it gives CASCIGNTGELFF.